Included here is one TCR beta chain sequence, with context. Its target is unknown. Additional DNA sequences in this sample encode the identical CDR3. The CDR3 loop spans 13 amino acids. V lost 0 bases and J lost 4; bases outside the gene matches: 0. Germline loops: CDR1 GTSNPN, CDR2 SVGIG (reference sequence). The entry originates in a study of cytomegalovirus exposure and HLA in healthy donors. Regarding the study as a whole: Only CMV serostatus was available as immune exposure information. In vitro work confirmed that a few CMV-associated chains recognize CMV antigens. As a later analysis showed, a missense DCLRE1C variant was linked to trimming of TCR beta V- and J-genes.

The PCR had 60 Vbeta and 13 Jbeta primers. Authors' processing steps: Later, tens of millions of unique TCR beta chains were counted in an analysis, and some 9.9 million of them were shared. The repertoire was sequenced with immunoSEQ multiplex PCR; TCRdb's copy has only in-frame clones and lacks some. V and J calls and clone size are those listed in that table; D and trimming were worked out from the DNA. The table has roughly 150,000 clones, around 79% seen once. The sequenced material came from PBMCs. The V and J genes are TRBV30 and TRBJ1-5; 7 nucleotides match TRBD1. This sequence was found in a female donor in good health and CMV-seronegative. The chain's CDR3 is CAWSVRGNQPQHF. CDR3 sequence (DNA): TGTGCCTGGAGTGTCAGGGGGAATCAGCCCCAGCATTTT. Full variable domain (outside the CDR3, taken from reference TRBV30 and TRBJ1-5): SQTIHQWPATLVQPVGSPLSLECTVEGTSNPNLYWYRQAAGRGLQLLFYSVGIGQISSEVPQNLSASRPQDRQFILSSKKLLLSDSGFYLCAWSVRGNQPQHFGDGTRLSIL.